The rows below give T cell receptor beta chains drawn from one sample of a study of blood T cells in healthy people across ages. One entry per CDR3 protein, called by TCRdb with MiXCR from the 5' RACE reads. Altogether 1,500,000 or so distinct CDR3 sequences are present, roughly 43% being singletons, with the ten largest covering about 4%. Specimen: blood. These receptors were obtained from a woman younger than 35 in good health. The CDR3 runs from the conserved cysteine through the conserved F or W. The D gene is left open where the match is weak. Rows give clone size only sometimes, using once, few, many, or a class for an expanded clone.

17	TRBJ1-1	.	TRBV4-3	few	CASSQERFWASGTEAFF	TGCGCCAGCAGCCAAGAGCGGTTCTGGGCCTCGGGCACTGAAGCTTTCTTT
14	TRBJ2-7	.	TRBV27	few	CASSLRQGFYEQYF	TGTGCCAGCAGTTTGAGGCAGGGATTCTACGAGCAGTACTTC
15	TRBJ1-3	TRBD1	TRBV2	.	CASRPGQHSGNTIYF	TGTGCCAGCAGACCGGGACAGCACTCTGGAAACACCATATATTTT
13	TRBJ1-2	.	TRBV2	few	CASSDGQHYGYTF	TGTGCCAGCAGTGACGGACAGCACTATGGCTACACCTTC
15	TRBJ2-1	.	TRBV7-6	few	CASSLQGVSYNEQFF	TGTGCCAGCAGCTTACAAGGGGTCTCCTACAATGAGCAGTTCTTC
17	TRBJ2-2	.	TRBV3-1	once	CASRKSVGGQNTGELFF	TGTGCCAGCAGAAAAAGTGTCGGGGGCCAGAACACCGGGGAGCTGTTTTTT
14	TRBJ2-5	TRBD1	TRBV6-5	few	CASRETGDRERQYF	TGTGCCAGCAGGGAGACCGGGGACAGAGAGAGACAGTACTTC
13	TRBJ2-3	.	TRBV2	once	CASNFWDTDTQYF	TGTGCCAGCAATTTCTGGGACACAGATACGCAGTATTTT
13	TRBJ2-4	.	TRBV9	.	CASSGGQANIQYF	TGTGCCAGCAGCGGAGGGCAGGCAAACATTCAGTACTTC
14	TRBJ2-7	.	TRBV28	.	CASNIPGTTYEQYF	TGTGCCAGCAATATACCCGGGACAACCTACGAGCAGTACTTC
14	TRBJ1-1	.	TRBV4-3	few	CASSQDWGDTEAFF	TGCGCCAGCAGCCAAGATTGGGGGGACACTGAAGCTTTCTTT
13	TRBJ2-5	.	TRBV6-1	.	CASSERTQETQYF	TGTGCCAGCAGTGAAAGGACCCAAGAGACCCAGTACTTC
17	TRBJ2-2	TRBD1	TRBV20-1	once	CSVETSQGVKNTGELFF	TGCAGTGTTGAAACCTCACAGGGGGTAAAGAACACCGGGGAGCTGTTTTTT
18	TRBJ2-1	.	TRBV11-2	few	CASIPRPDSFLSYNEQFF	TGTGCCAGCATACCAAGACCCGACAGCTTTCTTTCCTACAATGAGCAGTTCTTC
13	TRBJ1-1	.	TRBV12-3/TRBV12-4	.	CASIQFRGSEAFF	TGTGCCAGCATTCAGTTTCGTGGCTCTGAAGCTTTCTTT
15	TRBJ1-2	.	TRBV4-1	.	CASSQVRGHHYGYTF	TGCGCCAGCAGCCAAGTTAGGGGACACCACTATGGCTACACCTTC
14	TRBJ2-2	TRBD1	TRBV20-1	.	CSASRQGHTGELFF	TGCAGTGCCAGCCGACAGGGTCACACCGGGGAGCTGTTTTTT
13	TRBJ1-5	.	TRBV14	.	CASSQGPAQPQHF	TGTGCCAGCAGCCAAGGGCCAGCTCAGCCCCAGCATTTT
17	TRBJ2-7	TRBD2	TRBV4-1	.	CASSQDERGLYYNEQYF	TGCGCCAGCAGCCAAGATGAGCGGGGGCTGTATTACAATGAGCAGTACTTC
14	TRBJ1-2	.	TRBV24-1	.	CATSDFTANYGYTF	TGTGCCACCAGTGATTTTACAGCTAACTATGGCTACACCTTC
13	TRBJ2-5	.	TRBV29-1	.	CSVGNRLQETQYF	TGCAGCGTTGGAAACAGGCTCCAAGAGACCCAGTACTTC
13	TRBJ2-1	TRBD2	TRBV7-9	.	CASSTGLAVEQFF	TGTGCCAGCAGCACAGGACTAGCGGTTGAGCAGTTCTTC
15	TRBJ1-1	.	TRBV6-2/TRBV6-3	.	CASSLLGKANTEAFF	TGTGCCAGCAGTCTACTAGGCAAGGCGAACACTGAAGCTTTCTTT
12	TRBJ1-2	TRBD1	TRBV27	.	CASSGTGTESTF	TGTGCCAGTAGTGGTACCGGGACAGAATCCACCTTC
15	TRBJ2-5	.	TRBV5-1	few	CASSLDTGREETQYF	TGCGCCAGCAGCTTGGACACTGGACGGGAAGAGACCCAGTACTTC
13	TRBJ2-5	.	TRBV29-1	many	CSVNFRTTGEQYF	TGCAGCGTCAACTTCCGGACTACCGGGGAGCAGTACTTC
14	TRBJ2-7	.	TRBV5-1	.	CASRAPGLLNEQYF	TGCGCCAGCAGGGCGCCAGGGCTACTCAACGAGCAGTACTTC
15	TRBJ2-3	.	TRBV20-1	.	CSARGDLLGTDTQYF	TGCAGTGCTAGAGGCGATTTATTGGGCACAGATACGCAGTATTTT
12	TRBJ1-2	.	TRBV5-5	.	CASSLDPMGYTF	TGTGCCAGCAGCTTGGATCCTATGGGCTACACCTTC
14	TRBJ2-7	TRBD1	TRBV5-1	.	CASSSGTAYNEQYF	TGCGCCAGCAGCTCCGGGACAGCCTACAATGAGCAGTACTTC
14	TRBJ2-7	.	TRBV4-2	.	CASSAHRTPYEQYF	TGTGCCAGCAGCGCGCACCGGACACCCTACGAGCAGTACTTC
17	TRBJ2-1	.	TRBV3-1	.	CASSQDMGVRHYNEQFF	TGTGCCAGCAGCCAAGATATGGGGGTCCGCCACTACAATGAGCAGTTCTTC
12	TRBJ2-7	.	TRBV5-6	.	CANSLWAGEQYF	TGTGCCAACAGCTTGTGGGCTGGCGAGCAGTACTTC
11	TRBJ1-2	.	TRBV20-1	few	CSAGAPYGYTF	TGCAGTGCAGGGGCACCCTATGGCTACACCTTC
15	TRBJ2-5	TRBD2	TRBV29-1	.	CSVEWASGSTNEQYF	TGCAGCGTTGAATGGGCTAGCGGGAGTACTAATGAGCAGTACTTC
16	TRBJ1-5	.	TRBV7-9	.	CASAELAGLGTDTQHF	TGTGCCAGCGCTGAGTTAGCGGGACTAGGCACAGATACGCAGCATTTT
14	TRBJ1-4	.	TRBV7-4	few	CASSSPDRNEKLFF	TGTGCCAGCAGCTCCCCCGACAGAAATGAAAAACTGTTTTTT
15	TRBJ1-1	.	TRBV4-3	many	CASSQGRTMNTEAFF	TGCGCCAGCAGCCAAGGGAGGACTATGAACACTGAAGCTTTCTTT
15	TRBJ2-4	.	TRBV12-3/TRBV12-4	few	CASSLVLGSKNIQYF	TGTGCCAGCAGTTTGGTTCTGGGATCCAAAAACATTCAGTACTTC
14	TRBJ2-7	TRBD2	TRBV20-1	once	CSAREVGGGHEQYF	TGCAGTGCTAGAGAGGTGGGGGGGGGACACGAGCAGTACTTC
13	TRBJ1-2	.	TRBV29-1	.	CSVEGAEGYGYTF	TGCAGCGTTGAAGGGGCTGAAGGCTATGGCTACACCTTC
14	TRBJ2-2	.	TRBV15	few	CATSRGKLTGELFF	TGTGCCACCAGCAGGGGGAAACTCACCGGGGAGCTGTTTTTT
15	TRBJ1-5	.	TRBV20-1	few	CSARDGGYSNQPQHF	TGCAGTGCTAGAGACGGGGGGTATAGCAATCAGCCCCAGCATTTT
15	TRBJ2-1	.	TRBV6-1	.	CASSEEGWAFNEQFF	TGTGCCAGCAGTGAAGAGGGGTGGGCCTTCAATGAGCAGTTCTTC
13	TRBJ2-7	.	TRBV20-1	.	CSASNRGGDEQYF	TGCAGTGCTAGTAACAGGGGAGGCGACGAGCAGTACTTC
17	TRBJ2-5	TRBD2	TRBV7-9	.	CASSLVPGLPKQETQYF	TGTGCCAGCAGCTTAGTCCCGGGACTACCAAAACAAGAGACCCAGTACTTC
17	TRBJ2-2	.	TRBV27	.	CASSLFGPRWGTGELFF	TGTGCCAGCAGTTTATTCGGCCCGCGGTGGGGCACCGGGGAGCTGTTTTTT
15	TRBJ2-1	TRBD2	TRBV2	.	CATVQSSGSNNEQFF	TGTGCCACCGTACAATCTAGCGGGAGTAATAATGAGCAGTTCTTC
14	TRBJ1-2	.	TRBV6-6	.	CASSYGERAGGYTF	TGTGCCAGCAGTTACGGGGAGAGGGCGGGTGGCTACACCTTC
15	TRBJ2-5	TRBD2	TRBV14	.	CASSRGLAGGVGQYF	TGTGCCAGCAGCCGCGGACTAGCGGGAGGGGTTGGGCAGTACTTC
17	TRBJ2-1	TRBD2	TRBV6-2/TRBV6-3	.	CASSYFVTSGTYNEQFF	TGTGCCAGCAGTTACTTTGTAACTAGCGGTACCTACAATGAGCAGTTCTTC
16	TRBJ1-4	.	TRBV25-1	few	CASSDPGGGAGEKLFF	TGTGCCAGCAGTGACCCCGGAGGAGGGGCAGGGGAAAAACTGTTTTTT
13	TRBJ2-5	.	TRBV6-5	.	CASTPSAVNEQYF	TGTGCCAGCACTCCCTCCGCGGTCAATGAGCAGTACTTC
13	TRBJ1-1	.	TRBV18	.	CASSPSQNTEAFF	TGTGCCAGCTCACCAAGTCAGAACACTGAAGCTTTCTTT
17	TRBJ2-3	TRBD2	TRBV4-1	few	CASSPSPLAGEADTQYF	TGCGCCAGCAGCCCCTCCCCGCTAGCGGGGGAGGCGGATACGCAGTATTTT